What follows are 8 T cell receptor beta chains derived from one specimen sequenced in a study of OX40 agonist ivuxolimab in advanced cancers. Sequenced by immunoSEQ multiplex PCR; TCRdb stores in-frame clones only, minus some. The sample contains 60,000 or so clones, around 93% of which appear only once. The specimen comprised CD4+ or CD8+ T cells sorted from blood, sampled in a trial of the OX40 agonist ivuxolimab. The receptors originated from an adult with an advanced solid tumor such as melanoma, head and neck, liver or kidney cancer.

The chain combines TRBV27 with TRBJ2-7, with 7 bases fitting TRBD1. The V and J ends lost 6 bases and 2 bases, in that order; junction bases with no gene match: 7. CDR3 length: 14 residues. Germline V gives CDR1 MNHEY, CDR2 SMNVEV (reference sequence). The CDR3 loop reads CASSRQGHTYEQYF. CDR3 DNA: TGTGCCAGCAGCCGACAGGGACACACCTACGAGCAGTACTTC.

J is TRBJ2-1 and V is TRBV18; D uncertain. The CDR3 consists of 15 residues. CDR1 and CDR2 (germline): KGHSH, LQKENI. Deletions cut 2 bases from V and 0 bases from J, with 8 bases between. The CDR3 region is CASSPAARSYNEQFF. For the CDR3, the DNA is TGTGCCAGCTCACCAGCGGCCCGCTCCTACAATGAGCAGTTCTTC.

The genes are TRBV5-4 and TRBJ1-1; D gene uncertain. From germline, CDR1 is SGHNT and CDR2 YYREEE (reference sequence). The CDR3 is made up of 13 amino acids. V lost 2 bases and J lost 4, with 9 bases in between. The CDR3 DNA sequence: TGTGCCAGCAGCTTCGGTAAGCCCACTGAAGCTTTCTTT. It is translated as CASSFGKPTEAFF. Full variable domain (remainder filled in from reference TRBV5-4 and TRBJ1-1): ETGVTQSPTHLIKTRGQQVTLRCSSQSGHNTVSWYQQALGQGPQFIFQYYREEENGRGNFPPRFSGLQFPNYSSELNVNALELDDSALYLCASSFGKPTEAFFGQGTRLTVV.

This chain joins TRBV9 and TRBJ2-3; TRBD1 is a possible D gene (6 bases). Between the trimmed V and J ends, which lost 1 base and 3 bases, there was a span of 6 bases. The CDR3 contains 13 residues. From germline, CDR1 is SGDLS and CDR2 YYNGEE. The CDR3 coding sequence is TGTGCCAGCAGCGTAAGGGGGACAGATACGCAGTATTTT. Translating gives CASSVRGTDTQYF.

J is TRBJ1-2 and V is TRBV6-5; no firm D call. The germline CDR1 and CDR2 sequences are MNHEY and SVGAGI. V was clipped by 0 bases and J by 5 bases, with 16 bases between them. The CDR3 runs 16 residues. The CDR3 DNA sequence: TGTGCCAGCAGTTACTCGCCCAGGCCACATCAATATGGCTACACCTTC. It specifies CASSYSPRPHQYGYTF.

This rearrangement joins TRBV28 to TRBJ2-1; D call uncertain. Germline CDR1 and CDR2: MDHEN and SYDVKM. Trimming took off 3 bases at V and 7 bases at J, with 7 bases between the two ends. CDR3 length: 12 amino acids. CDR3 nucleotide sequence: TGTGCCAGCAGTTTGAGACTGAATGAGCAGTTCTTC. This translates into CASSLRLNEQFF.

The rearrangement uses TRBV4-1 and TRBJ1-2; the D gene is possibly TRBD1 (6 bases). V lost 0 bases and J lost 6, with 20 bases in between. Germline assignment: CDR1 MGHRA and CDR2 YSYEKL. This CDR3 region has 17 residues. For the CDR3, the DNA is TGCGCCAGCAGCCAAGATGGGGGCGGGGGGCCTTCTAATGGCTACACCTTC. This sequence encodes CASSQDGGGGPSNGYTF.

The V and J genes are TRBV6-5 and TRBJ1-6; possibly TRBD1 for D (5 bases). The ends were cut back, 5 bases at V and 14 bases at J, with 16 bases in the middle. The CDR3 spans 13 residues. Germline V gene data show CDR1 as MNHEY and CDR2 as SVGAGI. The CDR3 bases are TGTGCCAGCAGTGAGTTCAGGGAGGGGACCCTCCACTTT. This gives the protein CASSEFREGTLHF.